The T cell receptor (beta chain) under discussion was sequenced for a study of OX40 agonist ivuxolimab in advanced cancers. Describing the broader study: The costimulatory receptor OX40 (CD134) was targeted by ivuxolimab, a fully human IgG2 agonistic monoclonal antibody. Intravenous ivuxolimab was administered to patients every 2 weeks at six dose levels: 0.01, 0.1, 0.3, 1.5, 3 and 10 mg/kg. Of the approximately 50 patients in dose escalation, about 20 had hepatocellular carcinoma, some 15 had melanoma, 9 had renal cell carcinoma and 9 had head and neck cancer. In the dose-escalation cohort, 65% to 85% of patients were male, and the mean age was 60 years with a range of about 23 to 79. Prior anti-PD-1, anti-PD-L1 or anti-CTLA-4 therapy was permitted, and about two fifths of dose-escalation patients had received checkpoint inhibitors. Three dose-escalation patients achieved partial responses, one with hepatocellular carcinoma and two with cutaneous melanoma. Peripheral TCRbeta sequencing was intended to test whether TCR sequence diversity was altered and clonal T-cell expansion was caused by ivuxolimab. The monotherapy dose-escalation portion (N of about 47 patients) of the phase I ivuxolimab trial is reported in the paper. Beyond this particular receptor, the publication reports: Low levels of normalized T-cell clonal expansion were also seen in some patients who did not respond. The antigen specificity of the peripheral T cells that underwent clonal expansion was not determined. Partial responders in the 0.1-3.0 mg/kg groups had among the lowest normalized peripheral clonal expansion, especially among CD8+ T cells. At doses from 0.1 to 3.0 mg/kg, clonal expansion was seen in both CD4+ and CD8+ blood T cells between baseline and week 6. After ivuxolimab, more expanded clones were found on average in CD8+ T cells than in CD4+ T cells.

The trial excluded patients who had a history of autoimmune disease or who were on systemic immunosuppression. Peripheral blood for TCR sequencing was collected from all dose cohorts at baseline, on cycle 4 day 1, and on cycle 7 day 1. Samples came from an open-label, multicenter, first-in-human phase I dose-escalation trial of ivuxolimab. Adults with locally advanced or metastatic head and neck squamous cell, hepatocellular, melanoma or renal cell carcinoma were enrolled in the trial. CD4+ and CD8+ T cells were sorted separately from peripheral blood before TCR sequencing. To sequence the TCRbeta CDR3 region, genomic DNA was isolated from the sorted cells. The immunoSEQ Assay was used for sequencing of TCRbeta CDR3 regions. In TCRdb, the immuneACCESS table is reduced to in-frame sequences with V and J assigned. These tables do not hold every clone; where another copy was compared, an unresolved V gene accounts for under half, and the others remain unexplained. A total of 55,000 to 65,000 clones appear in this sample, under 85% of them only once. Roughly 6% of the sample is taken by the ten largest.

A note on this clone: The antigen it recognizes is unknown. Base qualities were left out, and no much larger clone turns up one base away.

The germline V gene (reference sequence) supplies CDR1 SEHNR and CDR2 FQNEAQ. The junction shows trimming of 0 bases on V and 5 bases on J, plus 13 bases between the germline ends. The CDR3 measures 15 amino acids from cysteine to phenylalanine. Here the CDR3 DNA is all that survives: 45 bases in frame from base 1. Sequenced here: CD4+ or CD8+ T cells sorted from blood, sampled in a trial of the OX40 agonist ivuxolimab. The clonotype was recovered from an adult with an advanced solid tumor such as melanoma, head and neck, liver or kidney cancer. The chain was built from TRBV7-9 and TRBJ2-5; the D region possibly corresponds to TRBD2 (6 bases align). CDR3 protein: CASSLAFIRGETQYF. Here is the DNA: TGTGCCAGCAGCTTAGCGTTCATCCGGGGGGAGACCCAGTACTTC.